This T cell receptor (beta chain) emerged from a study of T cells after yellow fever vaccination (dated 2019 in TCRdb). Study-level background: The SMART-Seq v4 Ultra Low Input RNA kit was used to prepare libraries from fractions with low cell numbers. Blood was collected at multiple timepoints before and after primary and secondary immunization, and bulk PBMC replicates and cell subsets were isolated. The cohort comprised two healthy male donors, one aged 18 to 29 and one aged 30 to 40 years. To follow T-cell clones before and after primary and booster YFV17D yellow fever vaccination, bulk TCR alpha and beta repertoires were sequenced over time.

Summary of the overall study and its limitations: Because the study included only a couple of donors, the extent to which the findings can be generalized is limited. Most clones expanded after primary vaccination (96% of CD4 and 80% to 90% of CD8) were re-detected after the booster, suggesting that broad memory maintenance occurred. FACS-sorted repertoires could contain abundant contaminating clonotypes from the bulk population, so computational filtering was required. Compared with the primary T-cell response, the secondary T-cell response was faster but weaker, reaching its peak on day 5 rather than on day 15. A small share of clonotypes was detected in both CD4 and CD8 compartments, with the overlap likely arising from convergent recombination.

The CDR3 spans 15 residues, from the cysteine through the phenylalanine. The DNA shown is the 45-base CDR3, in frame from base 1. As encoded in the germline V gene, CDR1 is SGHTA while CDR2 is FQGNSA. Relative to germline, V is 2 bases shorter and J is 4 bases shorter, with 14 bases between their ends. This clonotype was recorded many times. Its antigen is currently not known. The input lacks base qualities; no much larger clone sits a single base away. TCR cDNA was synthesized by 5'RACE template switching, which introduced a universal primer site and unique molecular identifiers. Priming for cDNA synthesis came from both the TCR alpha and TCR beta constant segments. Library amplification used two PCR steps, and the second PCR step added sample barcodes and sequencing adapters. Sequencing of libraries was performed on Illumina HiSeq 2500 (2x100 bp) or NovaSeq (2x150 bp). Regarding the original processing steps: MIGEC handled demultiplexing of reads and collapsing into UMI consensus sequences, while MiXCR performed V(D)J alignment. Vaccine-responding clonotypes were defined with edgeR using replicate PBMC samples, requiring FDR below 0.01 and a log2 fold change above 5 up to day 15. CD4 or CD8 identity was assigned to each bulk clonotype according to whether the clonotype was present at higher abundance in the sequenced CD4 repertoire or the sequenced CD8 repertoire. TCRdb cleaned the public reads at Q25 with fastp, built clones with MiXCR and kept in-frame beta chains. Under each unique CDR3 protein, matching rows form one entry showing the most common genes and DNA. These V and J calls derive from TCRdb rather than the authors' analysis. The sample includes 600,000 to 750,000 distinct CDR3 sequences, with approximately 13% observed a single time. Clones ranked in the top ten supply about 15% of the sample.

Read against the paper, the sample's treatment or condition label means: live attenuated yellow fever vaccine strain. At each blood-draw timepoint, two biological replicates of bulk PBMCs were obtained. PBMCs were isolated from peripheral blood using a standard Ficoll-Paque protocol. TriZol was used to extract RNA from bulk PBMCs, CD4 and CD8 fractions, and dextramer-positive and dextramer-negative fractions. The sequenced sample was PBMCs, obtained on the day of the yellow fever booster vaccination. The chain links TRBV7-2 with TRBJ1-1, with a weak D call of TRBD1 (5 bases match). The sequence came from a man aged 25-45 years who received the YFV17D yellow fever vaccine. The CDR3 has the sequence CASSLRRGELTEAFF. The nucleotide sequence is TGTGCCAGCAGCTTAAGACGGGGGGAACTCACTGAAGCTTTCTTT.